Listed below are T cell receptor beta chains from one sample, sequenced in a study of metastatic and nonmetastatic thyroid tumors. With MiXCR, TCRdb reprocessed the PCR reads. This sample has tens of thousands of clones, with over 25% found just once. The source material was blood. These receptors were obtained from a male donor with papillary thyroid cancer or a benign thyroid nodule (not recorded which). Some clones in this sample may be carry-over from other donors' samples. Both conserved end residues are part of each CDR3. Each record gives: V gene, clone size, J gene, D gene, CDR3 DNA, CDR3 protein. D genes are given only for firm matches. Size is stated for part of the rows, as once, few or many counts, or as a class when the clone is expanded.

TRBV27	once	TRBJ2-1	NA	TGTGCCAGCAAGCTGGGAGGTTCCAATGAGCAGGTCTTC	CASKLGGSNEQVF
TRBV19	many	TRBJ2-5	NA	TGTGCCAGTAGTCGGTCGAGCACACAAGAGACCCAGTACTTC	CASSRSSTQETQYF
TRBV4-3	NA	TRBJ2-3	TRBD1	TGCGCCAGCAGCCAAGAGTCGGGACAGGGTGTAGATACGCAGTATTTT	CASSQESGQGVDTQYF
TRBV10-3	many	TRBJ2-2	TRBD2	TGTGCCATCAGTTCGACTAGCGGAGGCACCGGGGAGCTGTTTTTT	CAISSTSGGTGELFF
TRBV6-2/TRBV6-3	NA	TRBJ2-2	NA	TGTGCCAGCAGTTACTGGGCCCTAGGAGAGGACACCGGGGAGCTGTTTTTT	CASSYWALGEDTGELFF
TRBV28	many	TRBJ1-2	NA	TGTGCCAGCAACCGCGGGACGTCAGTTGGCTACACCTTC	CASNRGTSVGYTF
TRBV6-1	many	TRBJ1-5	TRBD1	TGTGCCAGCAGAAGGACAGGGGCCAATCAGCCCCAGCATTTT	CASRRTGANQPQHF
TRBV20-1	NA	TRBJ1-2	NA	TGCAGTGCTGCTCCGGGCCCTGAAGAAGGCTACACCTTC	CSAAPGPEEGYTF
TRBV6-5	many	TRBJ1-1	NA	TGTGCCAGCAGTTCTGGGGTACTGCCGAACACTGAAGCTTTCTTT	CASSSGVLPNTEAFF
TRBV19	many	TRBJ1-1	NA	TGTGCCAGTAGTAGCACAGGATTTGAAGCTTTCTTT	CASSSTGFEAFF
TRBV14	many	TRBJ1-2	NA	TGTGCCAGCAGCCAGAGTAGCTATGGCTACACCTTC	CASSQSSYGYTF
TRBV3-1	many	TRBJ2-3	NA	TGTGCCAGCAGCCGGGGGGGCACAGATACGCAGTATTTT	CASSRGGTDTQYF
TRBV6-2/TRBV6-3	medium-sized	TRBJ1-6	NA	TGTGCCAGCAGTTACGCGGAAAACCTGAGGCTGTCACCCCTCCACTTT	CASSYAENLRLSPLHF
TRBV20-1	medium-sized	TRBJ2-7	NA	TGCAGTGCCGCTCGAGACGGCTACGAGCAGTACTTC	CSAARDGYEQYF
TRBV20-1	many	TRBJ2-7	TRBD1	TGCAGTGCTAGCGGGACAGGGGGCTACGAGCAGTACTTC	CSASGTGGYEQYF
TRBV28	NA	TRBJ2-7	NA	TGTGCCATCAGTCCCACCGCGCTGGGCCCGAGCTCCTACGAGCAGTACTTC	CAISPTALGPSSYEQYF
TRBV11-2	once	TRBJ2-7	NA	TGTGCCAGCAGCTTAAGAGAGGCGGGGCGCGAGCAGTACTTC	CASSLREAGREQYF
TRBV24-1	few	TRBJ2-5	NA	TGTGCCACCAGTGACCCCCGAGGCCTACTGGGGGAGACCGAGTACTTC	CATSDPRGLLGETEYF
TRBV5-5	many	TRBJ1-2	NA	TGTGCCAGCAGCCCCGGGTATCAGAATGGCTACACCTTC	CASSPGYQNGYTF
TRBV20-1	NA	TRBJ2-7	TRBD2	TGCAGTGCAGGACTGGCGGGAGGGTACGAGCAGTACTTC	CSAGLAGGYEQYF
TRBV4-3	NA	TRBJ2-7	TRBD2	TGCGCCAGCAGCCAAGAGTGGCTAGCGGGAGTCTACGAGCAGTACTTC	CASSQEWLAGVYEQYF
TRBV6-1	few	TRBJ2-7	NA	TGTGCCAGCAGTAAGGGGGTTGGGACATACGAGCAGTACTTC	CASSKGVGTYEQYF
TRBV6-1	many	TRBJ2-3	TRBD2	TGTGCCAGCAGACTAGCGGGAGGAGGTGATACGCAGTATTTT	CASRLAGGGDTQYF
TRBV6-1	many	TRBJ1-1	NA	TGTGCCAGCATCCCAACCCCCGGGACAACGAACACTGAAGCTTTCTTT	CASIPTPGTTNTEAFF
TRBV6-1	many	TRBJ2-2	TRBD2	TGTGCCAGCACCTTAGCGGGGGACACCGGGGAGCTGTTTTTT	CASTLAGDTGELFF
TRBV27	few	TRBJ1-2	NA	TGTGCCAGCAGTTTGGTGGCATCGGGTGTCTACACCTTC	CASSLVASGVYTF
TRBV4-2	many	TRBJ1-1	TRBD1	TGTGCCAGCAGCCAGTCCCTTGGAACTAGACAGGGGGGGGACACTGAAGCTTTCTTT	CASSQSLGTRQGGDTEAFF
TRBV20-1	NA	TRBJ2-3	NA	TGCAGTGCTAGACTTCCTAGCCGTGATACGCAGTATTTT	CSARLPSRDTQYF
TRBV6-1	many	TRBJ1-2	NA	TGTGCCAGCATAGGTCAGGGGTTTATCGAAGGCTACACCTTC	CASIGQGFIEGYTF
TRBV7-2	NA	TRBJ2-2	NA	TGTGCCAGCATCTTATCGTCCCACGCGAACACCGGGGAGATGTTTTTT	CASILSSHANTGEMFF
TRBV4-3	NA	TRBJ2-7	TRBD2	TGCGCCAGCAGCCAGGTTCTAGCGGAGTCCTACGAGCAGTACTTC	CASSQVLAESYEQYF
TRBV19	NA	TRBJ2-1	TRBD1	TGTGCCAGTAGTATAGCTTTGGGACAGCTTAATGAGCAGTTCTTC	CASSIALGQLNEQFF
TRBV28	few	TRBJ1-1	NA	TGTGCCAGCAACCGCGGCACTGAAGCTTTCTTT	CASNRGTEAFF
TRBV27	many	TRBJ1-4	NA	TGTGCCAGCAGGACTCCCGGGCGGGAAAAACTGTTTTTT	CASRTPGREKLFF
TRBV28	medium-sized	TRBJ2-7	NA	TGTGCCAGCACCCGGGAGCACGAGCAGTACTTC	CASTREHEQYF
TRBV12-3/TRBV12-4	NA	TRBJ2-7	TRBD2	TGTGCCATCAGTTCAGCGGGGGAGCAGTACTTC	CAISSAGEQYF
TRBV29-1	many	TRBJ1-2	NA	TGCAGCGGTGGGGGCCCGGGGGAGGGCTACACCTTC	CSGGGPGEGYTF
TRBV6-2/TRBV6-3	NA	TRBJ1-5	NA	TGTGCCAGCAGTATGTGGGAAGCGAATCAGCCCCAGCATTTT	CASSMWEANQPQHF
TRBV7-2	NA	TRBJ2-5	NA	TGTGCCAGCAGCCCGGTTAGGCTATCGGGAGGGGGCGAGACCCAGTACTTC	CASSPVRLSGGGETQYF
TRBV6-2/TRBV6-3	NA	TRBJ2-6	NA	TGTGCCAGCAGTTACGACGCCTCTGGGGCCAACTTCCTGACTTTC	CASSYDASGANFLTF